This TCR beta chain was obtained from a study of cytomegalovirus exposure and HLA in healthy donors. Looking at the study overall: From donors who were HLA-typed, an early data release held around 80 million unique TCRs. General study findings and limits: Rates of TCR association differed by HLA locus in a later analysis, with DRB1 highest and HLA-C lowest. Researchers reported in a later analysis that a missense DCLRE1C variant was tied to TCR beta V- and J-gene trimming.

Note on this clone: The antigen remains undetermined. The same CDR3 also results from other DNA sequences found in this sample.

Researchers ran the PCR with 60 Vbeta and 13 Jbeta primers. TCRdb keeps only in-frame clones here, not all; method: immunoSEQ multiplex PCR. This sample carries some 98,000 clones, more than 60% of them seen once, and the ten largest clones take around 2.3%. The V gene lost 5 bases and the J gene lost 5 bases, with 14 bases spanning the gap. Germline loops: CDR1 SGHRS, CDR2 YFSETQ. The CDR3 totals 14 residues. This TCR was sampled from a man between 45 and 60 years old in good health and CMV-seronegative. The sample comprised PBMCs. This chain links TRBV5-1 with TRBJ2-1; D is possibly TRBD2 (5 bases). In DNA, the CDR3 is TGCGCCAGCAGTGAGGGCTCGGTGAACAATGAGCAGTTCTTC. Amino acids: CASSEGSVNNEQFF.